The T cell receptor beta chain described here comes from a study of blood T cell repertoires in COVID-19 (dated by TCRdb to 2020 to 2022). Regarding the complete study: The collaborator samples originated in the United States, Italy and Spain and spanned the acute and convalescent phases of COVID-19. The prospective study material was composed of cDNA or gDNA derived from T cells, B-cell-depleted T cells, or PBMCs. The repertoires were made available in a free public database intended to serve as a resource for research on the immune response to SARS-CoV-2. Samples came from the ongoing ImmuneRACE study (first 160 participants) plus 1,254 subjects from 6 global collaborators. Subjects who had been exposed to COVID-19, were actively infected with it, or had recovered from it provided the deeply sampled blood TCRbeta repertoires that made up the dataset. The sample metadata nearly always contained a de-identified subject ID, COVID-19 status, age in years and sex. Where HLA class I and class II types were available, the types were taken from metadata supplied by the sample provider, not from assay-based typing.

The research as a whole found: Clinical and demographic metadata were provided uncurated, with the amount varying by source and participant.

The collaborating institutions used their own protocols to collect whole blood in K2EDTA tubes. For TCRbeta analysis, collaborators shipped samples as frozen whole blood, isolated PBMCs, or DNA extracted from either of those sample types. TCRbeta CDR3 regions were amplified from genomic DNA using the immunoSEQ Assay, a bias-controlled multiplex PCR. Concerning the study's data processing: Within the assay, amplification of reference gene primers was used to estimate how many nucleated cells each sample contained. To quantify the absolute abundance of each unique TCRbeta CDR3 rearrangement, sequence reads were collapsed and filtered. For each sample, productive Simpson clonality was calculated by taking the square root of Simpson's diversity index across productive rearrangements. Sourced from immuneACCESS, this table was stored by TCRdb with only in-frame sequences that have V and J called. A share of the clones is absent; for the studies checked, an unresolved V gene accounts for under half, and the remainder has no known explanation. V, J and clone size are those of that table, while D and trimming were read from the DNA. The table for this sample lists over 100,000 clones; 85% of them were counted only once. The leading ten clones occupy approximately 10% of the sample.

Details on this clone: It has no known antigen specificity. No base-level quality is on record; no much larger clone is a single base apart.

CDR1 and CDR2 (MNHEY, SMNVEV) derive from the germline V gene (reference sequence). The CDR3 goes from the cysteine to the phenylalanine over 15 residues. This entry keeps only the CDR3 DNA: 45 bases, framed from base 1. V is trimmed back by 6 bases and J by 1 base, and the junction contains 8 bases that no gene match accounts for. Specimen: peripheral blood. This sequence uses TRBV27 and TRBJ1-1; TRBD1 matches 7 bases in the middle. The receptor was derived from a man older than 75 with acute or convalescent COVID-19. The nucleotide sequence reads TGTGCCAGCAGGTTCTCCGGGACAGCGAACACTGAAGCTTTCTTT. It translates as CASRFSGTANTEAFF.